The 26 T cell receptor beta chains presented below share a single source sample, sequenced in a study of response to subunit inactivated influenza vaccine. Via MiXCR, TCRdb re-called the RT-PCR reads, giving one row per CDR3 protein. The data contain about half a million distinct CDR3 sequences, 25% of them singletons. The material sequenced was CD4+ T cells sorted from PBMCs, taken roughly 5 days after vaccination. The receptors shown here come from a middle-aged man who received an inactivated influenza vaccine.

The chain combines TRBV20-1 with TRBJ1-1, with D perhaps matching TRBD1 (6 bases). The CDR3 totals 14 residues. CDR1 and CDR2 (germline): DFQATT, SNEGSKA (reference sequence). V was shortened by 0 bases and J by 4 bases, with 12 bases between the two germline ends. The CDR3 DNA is TGCAGTGCTAGAGATGGGGGCGGTGGCACTGAAGCTTTCTTT. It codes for CSARDGGGGTEAFF.

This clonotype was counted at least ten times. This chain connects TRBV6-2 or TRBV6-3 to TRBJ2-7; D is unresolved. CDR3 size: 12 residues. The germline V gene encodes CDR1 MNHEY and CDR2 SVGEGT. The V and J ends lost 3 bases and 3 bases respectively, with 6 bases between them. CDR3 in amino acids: CASSYLRYEQYF. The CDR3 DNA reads TGTGCCAGCAGTTATCTCCGCTACGAGCAGTACTTC.

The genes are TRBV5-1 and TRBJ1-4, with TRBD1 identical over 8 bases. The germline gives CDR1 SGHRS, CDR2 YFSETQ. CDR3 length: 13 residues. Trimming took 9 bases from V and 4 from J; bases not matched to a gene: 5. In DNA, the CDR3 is TGCGCCACCGGGGGACAGGATAATGAAAAACTGTTTTTT. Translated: CATGGQDNEKLFF. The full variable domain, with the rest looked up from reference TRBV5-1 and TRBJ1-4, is KAGVTQTPRYLIKTRGQQVTLSCSPISGHRSVSWYQQTPGQGLQFLFEYFSETQRNKGNFPGRFSGRQFSNSRSEMNVSTLELGDSALYLCATGGQDNEKLFFGSGTQLSVL.

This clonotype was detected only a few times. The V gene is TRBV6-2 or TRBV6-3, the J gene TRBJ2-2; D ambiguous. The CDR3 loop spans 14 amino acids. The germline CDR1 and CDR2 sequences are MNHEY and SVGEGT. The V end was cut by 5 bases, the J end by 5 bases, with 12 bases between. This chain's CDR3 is CASSHNLLTGELFF. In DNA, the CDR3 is TGTGCCAGCAGTCATAATCTACTGACCGGGGAGCTGTTTTTT.

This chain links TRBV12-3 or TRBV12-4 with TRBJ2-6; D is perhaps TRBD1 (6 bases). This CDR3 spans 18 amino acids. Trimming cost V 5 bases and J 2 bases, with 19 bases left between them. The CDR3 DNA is TGTGCCAGCAGTCCCTTACAGGGCACTACCGCTGGGGCCAACGTCCTGACTTTC. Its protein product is CASSPLQGTTAGANVLTF.

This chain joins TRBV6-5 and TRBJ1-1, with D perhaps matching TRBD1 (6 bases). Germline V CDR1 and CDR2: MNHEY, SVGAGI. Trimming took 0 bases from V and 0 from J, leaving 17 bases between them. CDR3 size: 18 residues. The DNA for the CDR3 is TGTGCCAGCAGTTACTCGACGGGACAACGATTTATGAACACTGAAGCTTTCTTT. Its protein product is CASSYSTGQRFMNTEAFF.

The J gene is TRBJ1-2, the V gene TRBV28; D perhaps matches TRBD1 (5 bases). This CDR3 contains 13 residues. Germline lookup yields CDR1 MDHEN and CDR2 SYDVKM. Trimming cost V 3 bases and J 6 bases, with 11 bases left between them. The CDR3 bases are TGTGCCAGCAGTTTTGGTGGGGGTGATGGCTACACCTTC. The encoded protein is CASSFGGGDGYTF.

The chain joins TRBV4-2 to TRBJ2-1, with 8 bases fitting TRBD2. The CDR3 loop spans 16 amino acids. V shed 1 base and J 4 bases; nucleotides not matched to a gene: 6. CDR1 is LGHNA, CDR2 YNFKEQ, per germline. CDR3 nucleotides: TGTGCCAGCAGCCAAGGCGGAACTAGCGGATACAATGAGCAGTTCTTC. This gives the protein CASSQGGTSGYNEQFF.

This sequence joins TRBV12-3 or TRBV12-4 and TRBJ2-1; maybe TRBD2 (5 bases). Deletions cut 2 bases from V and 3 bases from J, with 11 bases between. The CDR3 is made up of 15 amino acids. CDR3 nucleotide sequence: TGTGCCAGCAGTTTAAAGGGAGAAAACTACAATGAGCAGTTCTTC. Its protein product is CASSLKGENYNEQFF.

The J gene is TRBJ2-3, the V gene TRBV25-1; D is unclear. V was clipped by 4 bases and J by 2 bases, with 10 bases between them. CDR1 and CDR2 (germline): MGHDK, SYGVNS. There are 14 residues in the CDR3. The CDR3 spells CASSGVGYTDTQYF. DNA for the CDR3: TGTGCCAGCAGTGGAGTGGGGTACACAGATACGCAGTATTTT.

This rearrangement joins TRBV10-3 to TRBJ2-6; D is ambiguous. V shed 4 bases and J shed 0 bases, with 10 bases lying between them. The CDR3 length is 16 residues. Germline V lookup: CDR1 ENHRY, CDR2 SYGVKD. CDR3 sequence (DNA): TGTGCCATCAGTGTAGGCAGGCCCTCTGGGGCCAACGTCCTGACTTTC. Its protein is CAISVGRPSGANVLTF.

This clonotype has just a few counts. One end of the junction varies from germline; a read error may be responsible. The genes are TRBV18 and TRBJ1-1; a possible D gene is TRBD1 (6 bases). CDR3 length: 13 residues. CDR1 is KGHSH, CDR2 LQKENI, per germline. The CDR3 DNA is TGTGCCAGCTTACCACAGGGTAACACTGAAGCTTTCTTT. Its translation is CASLPQGNTEAFF.

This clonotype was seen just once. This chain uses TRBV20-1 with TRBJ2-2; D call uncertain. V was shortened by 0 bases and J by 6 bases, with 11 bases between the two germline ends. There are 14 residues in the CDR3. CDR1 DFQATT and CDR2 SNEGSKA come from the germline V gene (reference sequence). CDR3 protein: CSARDSSASGELFF. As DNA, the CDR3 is TGCAGTGCTAGAGATTCATCAGCCTCCGGGGAGCTGTTTTTT.

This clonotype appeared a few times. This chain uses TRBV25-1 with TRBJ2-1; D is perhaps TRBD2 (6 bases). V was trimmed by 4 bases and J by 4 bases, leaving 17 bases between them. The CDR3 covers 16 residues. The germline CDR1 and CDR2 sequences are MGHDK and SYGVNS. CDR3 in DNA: TGTGCCAGCAGTGCTACGCGGGGCCGGCCATACAATGAGCAGTTCTTC. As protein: CASSATRGRPYNEQFF.

In DNA, the CDR3 is TGCAGCGTTCTCACCGGGACAGGGGGAGATACGCAGTATTTT. The encoded protein is CSVLTGTGGDTQYF. J is TRBJ2-3 and V is TRBV29-1; 11 bases map to TRBD1. The J segment lost 5 bases and the V segment lost 5 bases, leaving 6 bases of the junction unmatched. The CDR3 extends over 14 amino acids. Germline CDR1 is SQVTM and CDR2 is ANQGSEA.

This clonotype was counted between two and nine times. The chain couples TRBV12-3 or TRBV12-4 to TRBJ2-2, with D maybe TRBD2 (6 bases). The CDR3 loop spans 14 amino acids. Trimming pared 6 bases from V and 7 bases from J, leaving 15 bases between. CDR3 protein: CASREGNSLGELFF. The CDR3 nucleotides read TGTGCCAGCAGGGAGGGCAATTCTCTCGGGGAGCTGTTTTTT.

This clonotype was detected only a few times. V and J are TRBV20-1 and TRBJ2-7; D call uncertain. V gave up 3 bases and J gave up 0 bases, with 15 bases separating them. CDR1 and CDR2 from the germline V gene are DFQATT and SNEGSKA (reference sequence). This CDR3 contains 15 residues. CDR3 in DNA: TGCAGTGCTAGTTTACGCAGGCGAAGCTCCTACGAGCAGTACTTC. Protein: CSASLRRRSSYEQYF.

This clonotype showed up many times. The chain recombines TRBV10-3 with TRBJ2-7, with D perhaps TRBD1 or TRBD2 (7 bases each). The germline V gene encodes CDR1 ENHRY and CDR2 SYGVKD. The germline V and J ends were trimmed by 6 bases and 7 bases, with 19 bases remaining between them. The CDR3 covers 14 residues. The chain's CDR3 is CAIRAGTAGGEQYF. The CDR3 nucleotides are TGTGCCATCAGGGCAGGGACAGCCGGGGGGGAGCAGTACTTC.

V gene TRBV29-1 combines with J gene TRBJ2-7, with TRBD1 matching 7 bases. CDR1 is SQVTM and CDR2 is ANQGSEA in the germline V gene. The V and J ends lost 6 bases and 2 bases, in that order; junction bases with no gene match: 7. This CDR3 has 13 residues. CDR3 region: CSVTGTVTYEQYF. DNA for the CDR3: TGCAGCGTGACCGGGACAGTGACCTACGAGCAGTACTTC.

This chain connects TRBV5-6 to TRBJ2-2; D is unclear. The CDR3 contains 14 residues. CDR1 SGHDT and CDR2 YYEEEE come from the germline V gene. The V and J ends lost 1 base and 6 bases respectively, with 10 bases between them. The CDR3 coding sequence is TGTGCCAGCAGCTTGTCCGTCACTTCCGGGGAGCTGTTTTTT. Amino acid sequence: CASSLSVTSGELFF.

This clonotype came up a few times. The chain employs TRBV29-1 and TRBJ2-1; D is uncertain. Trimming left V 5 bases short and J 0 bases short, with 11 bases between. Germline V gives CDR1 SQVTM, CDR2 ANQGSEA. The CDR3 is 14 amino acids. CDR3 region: CSVWQVSSYNEQFF. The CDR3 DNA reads TGCAGCGTTTGGCAGGTGAGCTCCTACAATGAGCAGTTCTTC.

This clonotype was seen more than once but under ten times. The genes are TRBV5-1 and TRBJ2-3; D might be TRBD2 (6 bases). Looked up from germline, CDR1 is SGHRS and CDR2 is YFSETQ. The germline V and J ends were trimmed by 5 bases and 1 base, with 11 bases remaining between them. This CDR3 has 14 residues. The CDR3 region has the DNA TGCGCCAGCAGTGGAGTAGCGGGCACAGATACGCAGTATTTT. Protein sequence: CASSGVAGTDTQYF.

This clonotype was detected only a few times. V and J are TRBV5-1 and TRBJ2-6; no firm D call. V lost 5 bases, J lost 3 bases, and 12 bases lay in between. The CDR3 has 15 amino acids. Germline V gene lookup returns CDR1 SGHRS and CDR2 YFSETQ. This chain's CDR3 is CASSYTGGGANVLTF. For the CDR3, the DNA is TGCGCCAGCAGTTATACTGGCGGTGGGGCCAACGTCCTGACTTTC.

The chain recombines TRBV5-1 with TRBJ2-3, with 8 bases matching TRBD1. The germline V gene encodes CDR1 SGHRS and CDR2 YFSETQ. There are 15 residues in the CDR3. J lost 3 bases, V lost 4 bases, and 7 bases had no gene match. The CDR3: CASSPDRAGTDTQYF. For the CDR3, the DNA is TGCGCCAGCAGCCCGGACAGGGCCGGTACAGATACGCAGTATTTT.

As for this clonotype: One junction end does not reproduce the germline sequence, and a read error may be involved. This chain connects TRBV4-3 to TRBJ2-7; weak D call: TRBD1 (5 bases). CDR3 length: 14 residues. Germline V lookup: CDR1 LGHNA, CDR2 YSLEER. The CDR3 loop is CASSQELGLYGQYF. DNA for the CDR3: TGCGCCAGCAGCCAAGAGTTGGGGCTGTACGGGCAGTACTTC.

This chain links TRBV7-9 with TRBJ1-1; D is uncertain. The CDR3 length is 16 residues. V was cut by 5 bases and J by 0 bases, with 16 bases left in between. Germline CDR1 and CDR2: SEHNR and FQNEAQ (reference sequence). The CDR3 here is CASSNSGRNMNTEAFF. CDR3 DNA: TGTGCCAGCAGCAACAGCGGACGGAACATGAACACTGAAGCTTTCTTT.